The 10 T cell receptor beta chains given below trace back to one sample, sequenced in a study of cytomegalovirus exposure and HLA in healthy donors. The study ran its PCR with 60 Vbeta and 13 Jbeta primers. Method: immunoSEQ multiplex PCR; TCRdb's copy keeps in-frame clones and lacks some. The sample carries around 68,000 clones, about 70% recorded once. Material: PBMCs. The receptors originated from a woman under 40 in good health and CMV-seronegative.

The chain recombines TRBV30 with TRBJ2-3; weak D call: TRBD2 (6 bases). CDR1 is GTSNPN, CDR2 SVGIG, per germline (reference sequence). The CDR3 extends over 13 amino acids. Trimming removed 4 bases at V and 2 bases at J, with 10 bases between. For the CDR3, the DNA is TGTGCCTGGAAGGGCGGGGACACAGATACGCAGTATTTT. It yields the protein CAWKGGDTDTQYF.

The chain links TRBV7-9 to TRBJ2-1, with 7 bases identical to TRBD1. The CDR3 is made up of 15 amino acids. Germline-derived CDR1 and CDR2 are SEHNR and FQNEAQ (reference sequence). With 3 bases clipped from V and 3 bases from J, the junction kept 5 bases outside the gene matches. In DNA form, the CDR3 reads TGTGCCAGCAGCTTTACGGGACAGAGCTACAATGAGCAGTTCTTC. Translation: CASSFTGQSYNEQFF.

The chain links TRBV4-1 to TRBJ1-2, with 9 nucleotides matching TRBD1. Germline V gives CDR1 MGHRA, CDR2 YSYEKL. This CDR3 has 14 residues. V was clipped by 4 bases and J by 6 bases; unmatched bases: 6. CDR3 sequence: CASSPDRDRDGYTF. The DNA of the CDR3 is TGCGCCAGCAGCCCTGACCGGGACAGGGATGGCTACACCTTC.

The chain links TRBV5-1 to TRBJ2-7, with 14 bases aligning to TRBD2. From germline, CDR1 is SGHRS and CDR2 YFSETQ. Unmatched junction bases numbered 9, after V lost 3 bases and J lost 4 bases. This CDR3 is 17 amino acids long. CDR3 coding DNA: TGCGCCAGCAGCTCAGGACTAGCGGGGGGACCGACATACGAGCAGTACTTC. Amino acid sequence: CASSSGLAGGPTYEQYF.

This clone was detected ten times or more. This chain uses TRBV6-4 with TRBJ2-3, with 9 bases fitting TRBD2. The CDR3 runs 17 residues. Germline CDR1 is MRHNA and CDR2 is SNTAGT. Losses at the gene ends were 0 bases for V and 5 bases for J; bases not matched to a gene: 9. In nucleotides, the CDR3 is TGTGCCAGCAGTGACTCGGATAGCGGGGGTGAGGTAGATACGCAGTATTTT. Translation gives CASSDSDSGGEVDTQYF.

This clone was seen a few times. V gene TRBV14 combines with J gene TRBJ1-2; D gene uncertain. V gave up 1 base and J gave up 11 bases, with 14 bases separating them. The length of the CDR3 is 13 residues. Germline CDR1 reads SGHDN; CDR2 reads FVKESK. The CDR3 loop is CASSQVDLRGYTF. DNA for the CDR3: TGTGCCAGCAGCCAAGTTGACCTACGCGGGTACACCTTC.

V gene TRBV30 combines with J gene TRBJ1-2; 9 positions agree with TRBD1. Germline CDR1 is GTSNPN and CDR2 is SVGIG (reference sequence). This CDR3 is built from 15 residues. The V and J ends lost 2 bases and 4 bases, in that order; junction bases with no gene match: 8. The CDR3 DNA sequence: TGTGCCTGGAGTCCGGGACAGGGCTACCTCTATGGCTACACCTTC. Translating it yields CAWSPGQGYLYGYTF.

This clone was found a few times. V and J are TRBV7-2 and TRBJ2-2; D unresolved. The V and J ends lost 8 bases and 4 bases respectively, with 8 bases between them. The CDR3 has 12 amino acids. The germline V gene has CDR1 SGHTA and CDR2 FQGNSA. The CDR3: CASAWSTGELFF. CDR3 coding DNA: TGTGCCAGCGCTTGGAGCACCGGGGAGCTGTTTTTT.

This clone has a handful of counts. The CDR3 bases are TGTGCCAGCAGCCCACGACAGGGCAATCAGCCCCAGCATTTT. Translating it yields CASSPRQGNQPQHF. The V call is TRBV7-2, the J call TRBJ1-5; perhaps TRBD1 as D (6 bases). Germline V gene sequence: CDR1 SGHTA, CDR2 FQGNSA. This CDR3 spans 14 amino acids. V was clipped by 5 bases and J by 2 bases, with 10 bases between them.

The chain combines TRBV5-6 with TRBJ1-6, with D hard to call. V shed 4 bases and J shed 0 bases, with 14 bases lying between them. CDR1 SGHDT and CDR2 YYEEEE come from the germline V gene. The CDR3 loop spans 17 amino acids. This CDR3 is CASSLEAGSSYNSPLHF. The CDR3 DNA sequence: TGTGCCAGCAGCCTTGAGGCGGGGAGCTCCTATAATTCACCCCTCCACTTT.